These T cell receptor beta chains were read from a single sample in a study of identifying expanded T cells in peripheral blood. The protocol was immunoSEQ multiplex PCR, while the TCRdb copy is restricted to in-frame clones and leaves out a portion. Here the sample spans about 80,000 clones, approximately 90% being singletons. The sample consisted of blood. The receptor set was obtained from a person aged 18-70 years in good health. Both conserved end residues are part of each CDR3. The size entry is marked missing in some rows and otherwise reads once, few, many or a size class.

>NA|TRBV5-1|TRBJ2-5
CASSFLGGPGETQYF
>NA|TRBV29-1|TRBJ2-5
CSVPQHPTSGRVLDETQYF
>NA|TRBV29-1|TRBJ1-2
CISQGAQGGYTF
>NA|TRBV5-1|TRBJ2-2
CASSLWGTGELFF
>NA|TRBV7-3|TRBJ2-1
CASSLMMAGVNNEQFF
>NA|TRBV7-9|TRBJ1-1
CASSLVTEAFF
>few|TRBV6-1|TRBJ1-1
CASSEQGLGTEAFF
>NA|TRBV5-4|TRBJ2-1
CASRSVSEQFF
>NA|TRBV2|TRBJ2-5
CASSGGLPTGETQYF
>NA|TRBV18|TRBJ2-4
CASSPLGGPAKNIQYF
>NA|TRBV7-8|TRBJ2-7
CASSLLAGPYEQYF
>NA|TRBV30|TRBJ1-2
CAWSTAGGRYGYTF
>NA|TRBV4-2|TRBJ2-1
CASSQELASGLYNEQFF
>NA|TRBV5-1|TRBJ2-1
CASSLTPSSYNEQFF
>NA|TRBV5-5|TRBJ2-7
CASSPPSTSGSSYEQYF
>NA|TRBV9|TRBJ1-2
CASSVGFEGYTF
>once|TRBV7-3|TRBJ2-6
CASSSSGLAGANVLTF
>few|TRBV29-1|TRBJ1-1
CSFTLRETEAFF
>NA|TRBV19|TRBJ2-1
CASSIGHSSSYNEQFF
>once|TRBV7-9|TRBJ1-1
CASSLPRVGRGEAFF
>NA|TRBV2|TRBJ1-2
CASSPATGGYGYTF
>NA|TRBV14|TRBJ2-5
CASSQGPFLQETQYF
>NA|TRBV10-3|TRBJ1-1
CAISGPPTVVNTEAFF
>few|TRBV4-1|TRBJ1-1
CASSQGWGGAEAFF
>few|TRBV2|TRBJ1-2
CAVGGAEGYGYTF
>NA|TRBV7-2|TRBJ2-2
CASSLRTSGLGGELFF
>NA|TRBV30|TRBJ1-2
CAWSEGVGARGYTF
>NA|TRBV29-1|TRBJ1-2
CSVGGDRDYGYTF
>NA|TRBV7-9|TRBJ2-2
CASSPSGSVQNTGELFF
>NA|TRBV5-1|TRBJ2-7
CASSTGPGANGYEQYF
>NA|TRBV7-2|TRBJ1-5
CASSFQDRNQPQHF
>NA|TRBV5-1|TRBJ1-2
CASSSGTGVYGYTF
>NA|TRBV5-5|TRBJ2-5
CASSFTGSETQYF
>NA|TRBV18|TRBJ2-7
CASSPGTTYEQYF
>NA|TRBV19|TRBJ1-2
CASSPGTAKHGYTF
>NA|TRBV28|TRBJ2-7
CASSSYTPALSYEQYF
>NA|TRBV19|TRBJ2-3
CASRPGQTDTQYF
>NA|TRBV5-1|TRBJ1-2
CASSLPRDGYTF
>NA|TRBV15|TRBJ2-5
CATSVPRVGETQYF
>once|TRBV6-6|TRBJ1-1
CASSSIEGNPEAFF
>NA|TRBV18|TRBJ1-1
CASSPPAGVNTEAFF
>NA|TRBV25-1|TRBJ2-5
CASSESGGGTQYF
>NA|TRBV18|TRBJ1-2
CASSRDGSYGYTF
>NA|TRBV7-9|TRBJ1-1
CASSLAKGRGNTEAFF
>NA|TRBV29-1|TRBJ2-7
CSVEDRVPYEQYF
>NA|TRBV5-1|TRBJ1-1
CASSLGGSKNTEAFF
>NA|TRBV7-8|TRBJ2-4
CASSLASALAKNIQYF
>NA|TRBV4-2|TRBJ1-1
CASSPRGGGAGLNTEAFF
>NA|TRBV6-5|TRBJ1-4
CASQGANEKLFF
>NA|TRBV6-5|TRBJ1-2
CASSGFPDYGYTF
>NA|TRBV27|TRBJ1-5
CASSGGGFNSNQPQHF
>NA|TRBV5-1|TRBJ1-5
CASSPGGTANSNQPQHF
>NA|TRBV18|TRBJ1-2
CASSPQQVNLYGYTF